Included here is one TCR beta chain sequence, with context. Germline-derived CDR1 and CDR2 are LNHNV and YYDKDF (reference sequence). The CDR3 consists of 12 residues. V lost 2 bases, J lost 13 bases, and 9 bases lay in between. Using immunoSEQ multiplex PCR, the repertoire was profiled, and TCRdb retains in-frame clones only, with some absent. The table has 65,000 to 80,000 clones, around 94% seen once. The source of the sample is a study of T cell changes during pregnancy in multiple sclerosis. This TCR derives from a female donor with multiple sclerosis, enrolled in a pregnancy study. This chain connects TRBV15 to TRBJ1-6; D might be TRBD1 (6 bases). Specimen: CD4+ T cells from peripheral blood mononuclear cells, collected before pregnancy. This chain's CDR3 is CATSRSGGPLHF. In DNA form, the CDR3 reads TGTGCCACCAGCAGATCGGGGGGCCCCCTCCACTTT.